The 27 T cell receptor beta chains given below trace back to one sample, sequenced in a study of blood T cells in healthy people across ages. The use of a sample-barcoded 5' primer and a J-beta primer mix characterized a second PCR of 7 to 11 cycles. From the 5' RACE reads, TCRdb called clonotypes with MiXCR, one entry per CDR3 protein. The sample consists of 660,000 or so distinct CDR3 sequences, under 65% of them appearing once. Sequenced: blood. The receptors come from a man aged 55-75 years in good health.

V gene TRBV28 combines with J gene TRBJ2-7; no clear D. The CDR3 covers 13 residues. The V gene lost 3 bases and the J gene lost 4 bases, with 10 bases spanning the gap. Germline assignment: CDR1 MDHEN and CDR2 SYDVKM. This chain's CDR3 is CASSFTAAYEQYF. CDR3 nucleotides: TGTGCCAGCAGTTTTACGGCAGCTTACGAGCAGTACTTC.

Details on this clonotype: Its ends do not fully match the called genes, so a read error is possible. V usage is TRBV13 and J usage is TRBJ1-4, with D tentatively TRBD1 (6 bases). The CDR3 covers 16 residues. Germline V gives CDR1 PRHDT, CDR2 FYEKMQ (reference sequence). This CDR3 is CASSLSRGATNEKLFF. In nucleotides, the CDR3 is TGCGCCAGCAGCTTAAGCCGGGGGGCAACCAATGAAAAACTGTTTTTT. The whole variable domain, remainder taken from reference TRBV13 and TRBJ1-4, is AAGVIQSPRHLIKEKRETATLKCYPIPRHDTVYWYQQGPGQDPQFLISFYEKMQSDKGSIPDRFSAQQFSDYHSELNMSSLELGDSALYFCASSLSRGATNEKLFFGSGTQLSVL.

In its sample, this clonotype was seen a few times. The V gene is TRBV10-2, the J gene TRBJ1-2; tentative D call: TRBD1 (6 bases). V lost 1 base to trimming and J lost 5 bases, with 14 bases between them. The CDR3 is made up of 15 amino acids. CDR1 and CDR2 from the germline V gene are WSHSY and SAAADI. CDR3 nucleotides: TGCGCCAGCAGTGAGTTTTTACAGGGCGGATATGGCTACACCTTC. Amino acids: CASSEFLQGGYGYTF.

J is TRBJ2-5 and V is TRBV5-1; 7 bases map to TRBD2. With 0 bases clipped from V and 2 bases from J, the junction kept 4 bases outside the gene matches. Germline CDR1 SGHRS, CDR2 YFSETQ. The CDR3 loop spans 15 amino acids. CDR3 residues: CASSLDPSGQETQYF. CDR3 coding DNA: TGCGCCAGCAGCTTGGACCCTAGCGGACAAGAGACCCAGTACTTC.

There are a few counts of this clonotype. The rearrangement joins TRBV28 to TRBJ2-1, with 9 bases that match TRBD1. Trimming cost V 4 bases and J 8 bases; bases outside gene matches: 9. This CDR3 has 15 residues. CDR1 is MDHEN, CDR2 SYDVKM, per germline. This CDR3 reads CASSSPGTGSDEQFF. As DNA, the CDR3 is TGTGCCAGCAGTTCCCCCGGGACAGGGAGCGATGAGCAGTTCTTC.

This clonotype was observed once. The rearrangement joins TRBV7-9 to TRBJ2-4; D is possibly TRBD1 (6 bases). Near its end, the DNA agrees better with TRBJ2-7, so the J call may be wrong. Germline CDR1 reads SEHNR; CDR2 reads FQNEAQ (reference sequence). This CDR3 contains 14 residues. DNA of the CDR3: TGTGCCAGCAGTGTGACAGAGGGGGCCTACGAGCAGTACTTC. Amino acid sequence: CASSVTEGAYEQYF.

In its sample, this clonotype was seen once. The chain is built from TRBV27 and TRBJ2-1, with TRBD1 identical over 10 bases. Per the germline V gene, CDR1 is MNHEY and CDR2 is SMNVEV (reference sequence). The V and J ends lost 1 base and 4 bases, in that order; junction bases with no gene match: 4. The CDR3 totals 16 residues. The DNA for the CDR3 is TGTGCCAGCAGTTTATTGGGGACAGGGGCTTACAATGAGCAGTTCTTC. This translates into CASSLLGTGAYNEQFF.

This clonotype was recorded a few times. The chain couples TRBV29-1 to TRBJ1-2; 10 bases fit TRBD1. The germline V gene has CDR1 SQVTM and CDR2 ANQGSEA. The CDR3 loop spans 13 amino acids. The trim removed 7 bases at V and 5 bases at J, leaving 7 bases unmatched. CDR3 coding DNA: TGCAGCGCCGGACAGGGGGAAGGTTATGGCTACACCTTC. This translates into CSAGQGEGYGYTF.

This clonotype was counted only a few times. The J gene is TRBJ2-5, the V gene TRBV20-1; no reliable D call. Between the trimmed V and J ends, which lost 0 bases and 4 bases, there was a span of 9 bases. This CDR3 is built from 13 residues. Germline CDR1 and CDR2: DFQATT and SNEGSKA (reference sequence). CDR3 residues: CSARDGPRETQYF. Written as DNA, the CDR3 is TGCAGTGCTAGAGATGGCCCCCGAGAGACCCAGTACTTC.

The chain carries TRBV6-2 or TRBV6-3 and TRBJ2-7; D assignment may be TRBD1 or TRBD2 (5 bases each). The CDR3 length is 14 residues. Trimming removed 4 bases from V and 3 bases from J, with 13 bases in between. Germline CDR1 is MNHEY and CDR2 is SVGEGT. As DNA, the CDR3 is TGTGCCAGCAGTTTTTCCGGGACCATCTACGAGCAGTACTTC. Translated, it gives CASSFSGTIYEQYF.

The chain joins TRBV9 to TRBJ2-2; 8 bases align to TRBD1. From germline, CDR1 is SGDLS and CDR2 YYNGEE. The CDR3 runs to 16 residues. V shed 5 bases and J 4 bases; nucleotides not matched to a gene: 10. CDR3 DNA sequence: TGTGCCAGCAGTATTACTGACAGGGGAGGCACCGGGGAGCTGTTTTTT. Protein sequence: CASSITDRGGTGELFF.

The rearrangement joins TRBV7-8 to TRBJ1-6, with D uncertain. The ends were cut back, 5 bases at V and 8 bases at J, with 16 bases in the middle. Looked up from germline, CDR1 is SGHVS and CDR2 is FQNEAQ. This CDR3 comprises 15 residues. CDR3 in DNA: TGTGCCAGCAGCGACGGACGGAGAACCCATTCACCCCTCCACTTT. Its protein product is CASSDGRRTHSPLHF.

This rearrangement joins TRBV20-1 to TRBJ1-5; 7 bases align to TRBD1. In germline, CDR1 is DFQATT, CDR2 SNEGSKA (reference sequence). Trimming removed 5 bases from V and 2 bases from J; junction bases left unmatched: 9. The CDR3 is 15 residues long. The CDR3 loop reads CSAGPRGSGNQPQHF. DNA of the CDR3: TGCAGTGCTGGCCCCAGGGGGTCGGGCAATCAGCCCCAGCATTTT.

The gene calls are TRBV15 and TRBJ2-5, with TRBD1 matching over 7 bases. The closer fit of TRBJ2-7 to the DNA end suggests the J call may be wrong. The CDR3 has 16 residues. Germline CDR1 LNHNV, CDR2 YYDKDF (reference sequence). In DNA form, the CDR3 reads TGTGCCACCAGCCCTCGACAGGGAGCGTTCGGCTACGAGCAGTACTTC. It translates to CATSPRQGAFGYEQYF.

The chain is built from TRBV4-2 and TRBJ1-6; possible D gene TRBD1, 6 bases. Germline V lookup: CDR1 LGHNA, CDR2 YNFKEQ. The CDR3 totals 17 residues. Trimming took 1 base from V and 10 from J, leaving 20 bases between them. The CDR3 spells CASSQGEGTTFSSPLHF. Here the CDR3 DNA reads TGTGCCAGCAGCCAAGGCGAAGGGACAACTTTCTCGTCACCCCTCCACTTT.

The rearrangement joins TRBV6-1 to TRBJ1-1; TRBD1 is a possible D gene (6 bases). This CDR3 comprises 14 residues. V lost 0 bases, J lost 3 bases, and 8 bases lay in between. Germline-derived CDR1 and CDR2 are MNHNS and SASEGT. This chain's CDR3 is CASSEASGDTEAFF. CDR3 coding DNA: TGTGCCAGCAGTGAAGCATCAGGGGACACTGAAGCTTTCTTT.

As concerns this clonotype: A much larger clone differs by one base, so this may be a read error. The genes are TRBV7-2 and TRBJ2-5, with D unclear. V was shortened by 8 bases and J by 5 bases, with 12 bases between the two germline ends. Germline V gives CDR1 SGHTA, CDR2 FQGNSA. This CDR3 spans 12 amino acids. CDR3 loop: CASGRWLETQYF. DNA for the CDR3: TGTGCCAGCGGCCGGTGGTTGGAGACCCAGTACTTC.

The V and J genes are TRBV11-2 and TRBJ2-5; 15 bases are a match to TRBD2. The J segment lost 5 bases and the V segment lost 5 bases, leaving 9 bases of the junction unmatched. Germline CDR1 SGHAT, CDR2 FQNNGV. The CDR3 loop spans 17 amino acids. The CDR3 region has the DNA TGTGCCAGCAGCGCCTGGACTAGCGGGGGGGCTGGGGAGACCCAGTACTTC. This codes for CASSAWTSGGAGETQYF.

CDR3 sequence (DNA): TGTGCCAGCAGTGACGGGACAGGGGGCGATACGCAGTATTTT. The encoded protein is CASSDGTGGDTQYF. The V gene is TRBV6-4, the J gene TRBJ2-3; TRBD1 matches at 12 bases. Germline V gene sequence: CDR1 MRHNA, CDR2 SNTAGT. The CDR3 has 14 amino acids. Trimming removed 2 bases from V and 6 bases from J; junction bases left unmatched: 0.

The V gene is TRBV4-1, the J gene TRBJ2-3, with D possibly being TRBD2 (6 bases). The V end was cut by 2 bases, the J end by 0 bases, with 9 bases between. Germline assignment: CDR1 MGHRA and CDR2 YSYEKL. This CDR3 is 15 amino acids long. This chain's CDR3 is CASSQFGGSTDTQYF. The CDR3 coding sequence is TGCGCCAGCAGCCAATTCGGGGGTAGCACAGATACGCAGTATTTT.

The rearrangement joins TRBV15 to TRBJ1-2; no clear D. V was clipped by 0 bases and J by 4 bases, with 6 bases between them. The germline CDR1 and CDR2 sequences are LNHNV and YYDKDF (reference sequence). The CDR3 extends over 13 amino acids. CDR3 sequence (DNA): TGTGCCACCAGCAGAGATAAGGGCTATGGCTACACCTTC. Its protein is CATSRDKGYGYTF.

This clonotype appeared a few times. This sequence joins TRBV2 and TRBJ2-5, with D perhaps matching TRBD2 (7 bases). Trimming took off 3 bases at V and 2 bases at J, with 13 bases between the two ends. Germline lookup yields CDR1 SNHLY and CDR2 FYNNEI. This CDR3 region has 15 residues. The CDR3 sequence: CASSEMGGGQETQYF. DNA for the CDR3: TGTGCCAGCAGTGAGATGGGAGGGGGACAAGAGACCCAGTACTTC.

This clonotype has only a few counts. V is TRBV7-2 and J is TRBJ2-1; 8 bases map to TRBD2. There are 14 residues in the CDR3. The V gene's germline CDR1 is SGHTA and CDR2 FQGNSA. Unmatched junction bases numbered 6, after V lost 5 bases and J lost 6 bases. CDR3 sequence (DNA): TGTGCCAGCAGCGCCGGGGGGGCTGGCAATGAGCAGTTCTTC. Its protein product is CASSAGGAGNEQFF.

The CDR3, as DNA: TGTGCCACCAGCAGAGATCCCCAGGGCAATCAGCCCCAGCATTTT. It encodes CATSRDPQGNQPQHF. J is TRBJ1-5 and V is TRBV15; D is unresolved. Germline V gene sequence: CDR1 LNHNV, CDR2 YYDKDF (reference sequence). The CDR3 has 15 residues. V lost 0 bases to trimming and J lost 2 bases, with 8 bases between them.

V usage is TRBV21-1 and J usage is TRBJ1-2; the table gives TRBD1 as D, unverified against the DNA. TRBV21-1 is given as a pseudogene. CDR3 length: 14 residues. The CDR3 loop reads CASPRRGAAVGYTF. CDR3 DNA: TGTGCCAGCCCCCGGAGGGGGGCCGCGGTTGGCTACACCTTC.

Comment on this clonotype: Just one base apart from a much larger clone, this may be a read error. As the CDR3 is not closed by the conserved phenylalanine or tryptophan, this likely results from a read error. The chain uses TRBV13 and TRBJ2-1; D perhaps matches TRBD1 (6 bases). The germline V and J ends were trimmed by 5 bases and 6 bases, with 11 bases remaining between them. CDR1 and CDR2 from the germline V gene are PRHDT and FYEKMQ (reference sequence). The CDR3 has 13 amino acids. The CDR3 sequence: CASSPPQGNEQFL. Here the CDR3 DNA reads TGTGCCAGCAGCCCACCACAGGGCAATGAGCAGTTCCTC.

CDR3 DNA sequence: TGTGCCAGCAGTAGACAGAGCTCCTACGAGCAGTACTTC. Protein sequence: CASSRQSSYEQYF. The gene calls are TRBV12-3 or TRBV12-4 and TRBJ2-7, with a tentative D call TRBD1 (5 bases). This CDR3 has 13 residues. V was shortened by 5 bases and J by 0 bases, with 8 bases between the two germline ends.